A selection of T cell receptor beta chains follows, all from one sample in a study of blood T cell repertoires in COVID-19. TCRdb's copy holds only in-frame clones and misses some; the assay was immunoSEQ multiplex PCR. The table includes 55,000 to 65,000 clones, 80% to 90% detected once. Sequencing was done on a sample of peripheral blood. These receptors originate from a man between 60 and 75 years old with COVID-19, enrolled during active disease. The CDR3 runs from the conserved cysteine through the conserved F or W. The D gene is left open where the match is weak.

j_call	v_call	d_call	cdr3_nt	cdr3_aa
TRBJ2-7	TRBV6-5	TRBD2	TGTGCCAGCAGCCCCGGGGGGGGCTACGAGCAGTACTTC	CASSPGGGYEQYF
TRBJ2-5	TRBV6-2/TRBV6-3	TRBD2	TGTGCCAGCAGTTACTGGGCGGGAGTGTCAGAGACCCAGTACTTC	CASSYWAGVSETQYF
TRBJ2-1	TRBV5-5	.	TGTGCCAGCAGCTTCATGAGCTCCTACAATGAGCAGTTCTTC	CASSFMSSYNEQFF
TRBJ1-2	TRBV6-4	.	TGTGCCAGCAGTGCCGAATACCGGGACTATGGCTACACCTTC	CASSAEYRDYGYTF
TRBJ1-2	TRBV2	.	TGTGCCAGCAGTTCCGGGACTGACTCGGTTCGGTATGGCTACACCTTC	CASSSGTDSVRYGYTF
TRBJ1-5	TRBV29-1	TRBD1	TGCAGCGTCCAGACAGGGGGCAATCAGCCCCAGCATTTT	CSVQTGGNQPQHF
TRBJ2-1	TRBV4-3	.	TGCGCCAGCAGCCAAGCTACAGGGAGAAATGAGCAGTTCTTC	CASSQATGRNEQFF
TRBJ2-4	TRBV3-1/TRBV3-2	.	TGTGCCAGCAGCCAAGATAGGGGAAAGGGCATTCAGTACTTC	CASSQDRGKGIQYF
TRBJ2-1	TRBV6-5	.	TGTGCCAGCAGAACAGGCGCGGAGAATAATGAGCAGTTCTTC	CASRTGAENNEQFF
TRBJ2-1	TRBV19	TRBD2	TGTGCCAGTAGTCCTAGCGGGGGGGCCTTTCGCGAGCAGTTCTTC	CASSPSGGAFREQFF